Listed here are 16 T cell receptor beta chains from one sample, sequenced in a study of early T cells in non-severe SARS-CoV-2 infection. One entry per CDR3 protein results from TCRdb running MiXCR on the 5' RACE reads. The profile shows approximately 20,000 distinct CDR3 sequences, under 4.5% of them singletons. Sequencing was carried out using whole blood. Receptor source: an adult who was a healthcare worker with PCR-confirmed SARS-CoV-2 infection or an uninfected control (not recorded which).

This clonotype was counted many times. The chain combines TRBV3-1 with TRBJ1-1; TRBD1 matches 7 bases. Germline V CDR1 and CDR2: LGHDT, YNNKEL (reference sequence). This CDR3 has 11 residues. Losses at the gene ends were 5 bases for V and 11 bases for J; bases not matched to a gene: 5. The CDR3 is CASSDRDEAFF. In nucleotides, the CDR3 is TGTGCCAGCAGCGACAGGGATGAGGCTTTCTTT.

This clonotype was found a few times. The J gene is TRBJ1-1, the V gene TRBV7-9, with D perhaps matching TRBD1 (6 bases). This CDR3 is 14 amino acids long. Germline CDR1 and CDR2: SEHNR and FQNEAQ (reference sequence). The ends were cut back, 5 bases at V and 1 base at J, with 11 bases in the middle. CDR3: CASSLGQTNTEAFF. CDR3 nucleotide sequence: TGTGCCAGCAGCCTCGGACAGACGAACACTGAAGCTTTCTTT. Complete variable domain (other parts from reference TRBV7-9 and TRBJ1-1): DTGVSQNPRHKITKRGQNVTFRCDPISEHNRLYWYRQTLGQGPEFLTYFQNEAQLEKSRLLSDRFSAERPKGSFSTLEIQRTEQGDSAMYLCASSLGQTNTEAFFGQGTRLTVV.

This clonotype was recorded a few times. The chain links TRBV27 to TRBJ2-2; the match to TRBD2 covers 9 bases. Trimming at V came to 6 bases and at J to 1 base, leaving 3 bases not matched to a gene. The CDR3 runs to 15 residues. CDR1 and CDR2 (germline): MNHEY, SMNVEV (reference sequence). The CDR3 DNA follows: TGTGCCAGCAGCGCTAGCGGGGTGAACACCGGGGAGCTGTTTTTT. Amino acids: CASSASGVNTGELFF.

This clonotype was seen at least ten times. The gene calls are TRBV6-5 and TRBJ1-2; possibly TRBD1 for D (6 bases). Germline CDR1 reads MNHEY; CDR2 reads SVGAGI. This CDR3 region has 13 residues. V lost 5 bases and J 1 base, leaving 8 bases between the germline ends. The CDR3 spells CASSDRHNYGYTF. The CDR3 nucleotides are TGTGCCAGCAGTGACAGGCATAACTATGGCTACACCTTC.

This clonotype was detected many times. The genes are TRBV19 and TRBJ2-5; maybe TRBD1 (5 bases). V lost 5 bases and J lost 0, with 10 bases in between. Per germline, CDR1 LNHDA and CDR2 SQIVND (reference sequence). This CDR3 spans 14 amino acids. As DNA, the CDR3 is TGTGCCAGTAGTCTCAGGACAAACCAAGAGACCCAGTACTTC. Translation gives CASSLRTNQETQYF.

This clonotype was seen many times. This rearrangement joins TRBV7-2 to TRBJ1-5, with 7 nucleotides matching TRBD1. V shed 7 bases, J shed 7 bases, and the junction held 7 bases outside the gene matches. Germline CDR1 and CDR2: SGHTA and FQGNSA. The CDR3 length is 13 residues. CDR3 nucleotide sequence: TGTGCCAGCATCGGACAGGTTGGCCAGCCCCAGCATTTT. Translation gives CASIGQVGQPQHF.

This clonotype was observed many times. The chain joins TRBV10-3 to TRBJ2-1; D gene ambiguous. V dropped 6 bases and J dropped 4 bases, with 13 bases sitting between them. Germline V gene lookup returns CDR1 ENHRY and CDR2 SYGVKD. This CDR3 is 14 amino acids long. The CDR3 region has the DNA TGTGCCATCAGGCCGGAGTTACGTTACAATGAGCAGTTCTTC. The encoded protein is CAIRPELRYNEQFF.

In its sample, this clonotype ranks as medium-sized. This chain links TRBV6-2 or TRBV6-3 with TRBJ2-7; the match to TRBD1 covers 8 bases. In germline, CDR1 is MNHEY, CDR2 SVGEGT. The V and J ends lost 7 bases and 2 bases, in that order; junction bases with no gene match: 10. CDR3 length: 15 residues. CDR3 bases: TGTGCCAGCACCCTATACCCACAGGGGGCCTACGAGCAGTACTTC. This encodes CASTLYPQGAYEQYF.

This clonotype was observed at least ten times. This sequence joins TRBV7-3 and TRBJ2-2; a weak D match, TRBD2 (5 bases). Germline values: CDR1 SGHTA, CDR2 FQGTGA. The V end was cut by 5 bases, the J end by 6 bases, with 22 bases between. The CDR3 has 17 amino acids. This CDR3 is CASSASPGLSTSGELFF. CDR3 DNA: TGTGCCAGCAGCGCTAGCCCGGGCCTAAGTACGTCCGGGGAGCTGTTTTTT.

The table lists this clonotype with many counts. The chain uses TRBV14 and TRBJ2-7, with D possibly called TRBD1 or TRBD2 (5 bases each). This CDR3 has 14 residues. Germline V gene lookup returns CDR1 SGHDN and CDR2 FVKESK. Trimming shortened V by 6 bases and J by 2 bases, and 14 bases separated the two germline ends. The CDR3 DNA sequence: TGTGCCAGCAGGGGGCCGGGACCAACCTACGAGCAGTACTTC. Its protein is CASRGPGPTYEQYF.

This clonotype was seen ten or more times. The V gene is TRBV18, the J gene TRBJ1-6, with TRBD1 identical over 7 bases. With 4 bases clipped from V and 3 bases from J, the junction kept 9 bases outside the gene matches. The CDR3 is 17 amino acids. Per germline, CDR1 KGHSH and CDR2 LQKENI. In nucleotides, the CDR3 is TGTGCCAGCTCACTAAGACAGGGAGGCTTCTATAATTCACCCCTCCACTTT. Its translation: CASSLRQGGFYNSPLHF.

The chain employs TRBV20-1 and TRBJ1-5, with TRBD1 matching over 10 bases. The CDR3 totals 15 residues. Germline assignment: CDR1 DFQATT and CDR2 SNEGSKA (reference sequence). The junction had 8 bases not matched to a gene; V was cut back by 3 bases and J by 6 bases. The CDR3 here is CSASGDRGFGQPQHF. CDR3 bases: TGCAGTGCTAGCGGGGACAGGGGTTTTGGTCAGCCCCAGCATTTT.

This clonotype was found many times. The V and J genes are TRBV7-9 and TRBJ2-3, with 13 bases lining up with TRBD2. The germline gives CDR1 SEHNR, CDR2 FQNEAQ (reference sequence). V lost 5 bases and J lost 5; bases outside the gene matches: 7. The CDR3 is 16 amino acids. The CDR3 spells CASSDGTSGVVDTQYF. The CDR3 coding sequence is TGTGCCAGCAGCGACGGGACTAGCGGGGTAGTAGATACGCAGTATTTT.

This clonotype was counted ten times or more. The genes are TRBV18 and TRBJ1-4; D is perhaps TRBD1 (6 bases). The germline V gene encodes CDR1 KGHSH and CDR2 LQKENI. The CDR3 has 15 residues. Between the trimmed V and J ends, which lost 5 bases and 2 bases, there was a span of 12 bases. The CDR3 sequence is CASSSSGATNEKLFF. The CDR3 DNA reads as TGTGCCAGCTCATCCTCAGGGGCTACTAATGAAAAACTGTTTTTT.

This clonotype was seen ten or more times. The CDR3 protein is CASALGTAYTGELFF. CDR3 nucleotide sequence: TGTGCTAGTGCCCTAGGGACAGCATATACCGGGGAGCTGTTTTTT. The rearrangement links TRBV12-5 to TRBJ2-2; 7 positions match TRBD1. The J segment lost 5 bases and the V segment lost 7 bases, leaving 10 bases of the junction unmatched. CDR1 is LGHNT, CDR2 FRNRAP, per germline. CDR3 length equals 15 residues.

The table lists this clonotype with a few counts. The V gene is TRBV18, the J gene TRBJ2-5, with D unclear. CDR3 length equals 14 residues. Germline CDR1 reads KGHSH; CDR2 reads LQKENI. The V and J ends lost 0 bases and 5 bases respectively, with 10 bases between them. The CDR3 protein is CASSPPSGSETQYF. As DNA, the CDR3 is TGTGCCAGCTCACCACCGTCCGGGTCTGAGACCCAGTACTTC.